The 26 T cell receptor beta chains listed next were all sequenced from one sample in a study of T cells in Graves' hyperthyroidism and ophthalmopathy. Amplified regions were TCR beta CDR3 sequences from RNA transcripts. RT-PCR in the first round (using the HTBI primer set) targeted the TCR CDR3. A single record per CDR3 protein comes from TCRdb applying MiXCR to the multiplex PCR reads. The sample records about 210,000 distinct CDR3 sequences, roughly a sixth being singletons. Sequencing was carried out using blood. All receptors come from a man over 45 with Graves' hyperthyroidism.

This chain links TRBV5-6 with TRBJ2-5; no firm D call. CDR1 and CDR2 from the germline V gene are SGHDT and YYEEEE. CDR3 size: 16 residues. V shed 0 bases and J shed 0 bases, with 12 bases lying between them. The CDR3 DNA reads TGTGCCAGCAGCTTGGCCTTGGTTCTGTACCAAGAGACCCAGTACTTC. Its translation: CASSLALVLYQETQYF.

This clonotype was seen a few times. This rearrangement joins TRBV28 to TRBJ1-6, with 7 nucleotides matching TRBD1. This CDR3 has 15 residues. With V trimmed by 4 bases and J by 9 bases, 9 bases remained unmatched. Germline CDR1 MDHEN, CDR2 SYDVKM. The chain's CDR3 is CASSSGQSNFSPLHF. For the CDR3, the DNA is TGTGCCAGCAGTTCGGGACAGTCAAATTTTTCACCCCTCCACTTT.

The CDR3 DNA reads as TGCGCCAGCAGCCAAGCCGGGACAGCGAACAATGAGCAGTTCTTC. Translation gives CASSQAGTANNEQFF. The rearrangement uses TRBV4-1 and TRBJ2-1; TRBD1 matches at 7 bases. CDR1 is MGHRA and CDR2 is YSYEKL in the germline V gene. The V segment lost 1 base and the J segment 5 bases; nucleotides outside the gene matches: 5. This CDR3 region has 15 residues.

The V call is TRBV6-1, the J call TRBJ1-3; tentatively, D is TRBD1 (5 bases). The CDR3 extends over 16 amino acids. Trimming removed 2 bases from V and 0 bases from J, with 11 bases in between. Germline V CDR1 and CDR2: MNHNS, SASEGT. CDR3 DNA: TGTGCCAGCAGTGAACAGGGAACCCTCTCTGGAAACACCATATATTTT. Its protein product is CASSEQGTLSGNTIYF.

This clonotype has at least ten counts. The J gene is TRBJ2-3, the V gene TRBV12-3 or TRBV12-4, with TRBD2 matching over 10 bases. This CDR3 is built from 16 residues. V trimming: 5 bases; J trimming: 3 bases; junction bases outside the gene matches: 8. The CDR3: CASSELAGGVTDTQYF. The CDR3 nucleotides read TGTGCCAGCAGTGAGTTAGCGGGAGGAGTTACAGATACGCAGTATTTT.

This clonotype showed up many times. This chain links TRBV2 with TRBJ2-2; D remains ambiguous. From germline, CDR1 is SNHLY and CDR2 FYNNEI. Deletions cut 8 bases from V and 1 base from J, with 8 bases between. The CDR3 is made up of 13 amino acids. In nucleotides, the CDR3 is TGTGCCAGCGGCCTAGGGAACACCGGGGAGCTGTTTTTT. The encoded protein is CASGLGNTGELFF.

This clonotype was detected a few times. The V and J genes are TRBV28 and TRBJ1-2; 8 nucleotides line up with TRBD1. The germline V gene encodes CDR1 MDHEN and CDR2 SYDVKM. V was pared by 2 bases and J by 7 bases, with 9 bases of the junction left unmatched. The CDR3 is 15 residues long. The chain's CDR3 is CASSLLQGAGAGYTF. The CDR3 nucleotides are TGTGCCAGCAGTTTACTGCAGGGGGCGGGAGCTGGCTACACCTTC.

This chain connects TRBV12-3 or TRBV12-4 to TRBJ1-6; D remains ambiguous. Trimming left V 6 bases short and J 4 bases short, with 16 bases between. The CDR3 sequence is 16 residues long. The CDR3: CASSPGRVKYNSPLHF. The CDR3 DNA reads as TGTGCCAGCAGCCCCGGGCGCGTAAAATATAATTCACCCCTCCACTTT.

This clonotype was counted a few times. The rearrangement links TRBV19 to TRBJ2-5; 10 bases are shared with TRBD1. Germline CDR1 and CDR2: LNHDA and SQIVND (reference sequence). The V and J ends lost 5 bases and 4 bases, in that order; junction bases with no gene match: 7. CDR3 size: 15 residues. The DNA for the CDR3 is TGTGCCAGTAGTCCGGGACAGGGGAGGAGAGAGACCCAGTACTTC. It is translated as CASSPGQGRRETQYF.

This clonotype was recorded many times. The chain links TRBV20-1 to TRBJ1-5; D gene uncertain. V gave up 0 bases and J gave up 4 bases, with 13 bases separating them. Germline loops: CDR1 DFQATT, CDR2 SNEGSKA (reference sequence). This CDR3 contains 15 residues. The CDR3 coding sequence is TGCAGTGCTAGAGAGGCGGGCGCGGGGAATCAGCCCCAGCATTTT. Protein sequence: CSAREAGAGNQPQHF.

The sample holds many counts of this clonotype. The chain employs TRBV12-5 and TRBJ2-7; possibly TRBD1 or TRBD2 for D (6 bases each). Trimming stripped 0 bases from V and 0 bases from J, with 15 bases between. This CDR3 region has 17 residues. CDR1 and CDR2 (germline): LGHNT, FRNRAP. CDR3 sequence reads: CASGLVNRGPSSYEQYF. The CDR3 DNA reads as TGTGCTAGTGGTTTGGTAAATCGGGGGCCCTCCTCCTACGAGCAGTACTTC.

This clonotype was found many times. CDR3 sequence: CASSSIGAAAGGGEQYF. CDR3 sequence (DNA): TGTGCCAGCAGCTCAATAGGGGCCGCGGCGGGAGGTGGCGAGCAGTACTTC. The chain employs TRBV7-8 and TRBJ2-7; 8 bases agree with TRBD2. Trimming removed 4 bases from V and 6 bases from J; junction bases left unmatched: 17. Looked up from germline, CDR1 is SGHVS and CDR2 is FQNEAQ. This CDR3 is 17 amino acids long.

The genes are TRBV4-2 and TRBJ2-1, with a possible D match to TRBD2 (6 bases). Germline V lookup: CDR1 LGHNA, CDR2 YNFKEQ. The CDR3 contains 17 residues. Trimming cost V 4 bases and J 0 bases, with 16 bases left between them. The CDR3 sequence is CASSPYLAEGSYNEQFF. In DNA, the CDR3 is TGTGCCAGCAGCCCCTACTTAGCGGAGGGCTCCTACAATGAGCAGTTCTTC.

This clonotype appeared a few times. CDR3 region: CASSSIAGELFF. Written as DNA, the CDR3 is TGTGCCAGCAGTTCGATCGCCGGGGAGCTGTTTTTT. The V gene is TRBV12-3 or TRBV12-4, the J gene TRBJ2-2; D unclear. This CDR3 is 12 amino acids long. The V end was cut by 4 bases, the J end by 6 bases, with 6 bases between.

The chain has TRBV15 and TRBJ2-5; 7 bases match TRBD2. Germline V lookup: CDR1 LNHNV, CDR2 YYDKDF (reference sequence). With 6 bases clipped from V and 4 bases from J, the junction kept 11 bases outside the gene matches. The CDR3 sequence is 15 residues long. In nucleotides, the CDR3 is TGTGCCACCAGAACGGGTTTAGCGGGTGGAGAGACCCAGTACTTC. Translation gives CATRTGLAGGETQYF.

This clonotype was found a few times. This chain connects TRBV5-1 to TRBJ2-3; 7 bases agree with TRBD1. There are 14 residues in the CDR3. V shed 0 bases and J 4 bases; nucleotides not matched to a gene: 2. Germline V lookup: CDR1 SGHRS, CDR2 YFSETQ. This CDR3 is CASSLDQGADTQYF. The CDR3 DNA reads TGCGCCAGCAGCTTGGACCAGGGGGCAGATACGCAGTATTTT.

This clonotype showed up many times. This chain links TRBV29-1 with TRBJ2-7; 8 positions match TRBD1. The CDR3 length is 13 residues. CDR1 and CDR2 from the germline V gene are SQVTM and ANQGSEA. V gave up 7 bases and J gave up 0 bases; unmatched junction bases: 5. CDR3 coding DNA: TGCAGCGGCAGGACAGGGTCCTCCTACGAGCAGTACTTC. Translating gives CSGRTGSSYEQYF.

CDR3 in amino acids: CSVHDRKETQYF. The CDR3 bases are TGCAGCGTTCACGACAGAAAAGAGACCCAGTACTTC. This rearrangement joins TRBV29-1 to TRBJ2-5, with D maybe TRBD1 (5 bases). Trimming took off 5 bases at V and 3 bases at J, with 10 bases between the two ends. The CDR3 runs 12 residues. Germline-derived CDR1 and CDR2 are SQVTM and ANQGSEA.

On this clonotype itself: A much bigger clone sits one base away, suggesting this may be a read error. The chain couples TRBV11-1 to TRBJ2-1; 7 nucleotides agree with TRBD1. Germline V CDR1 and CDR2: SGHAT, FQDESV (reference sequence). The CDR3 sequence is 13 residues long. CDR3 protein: CASRTSGGDEQLF. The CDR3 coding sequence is TGTGCCAGCCGCACATCAGGGGGAGATGAGCAGCTCTTC.

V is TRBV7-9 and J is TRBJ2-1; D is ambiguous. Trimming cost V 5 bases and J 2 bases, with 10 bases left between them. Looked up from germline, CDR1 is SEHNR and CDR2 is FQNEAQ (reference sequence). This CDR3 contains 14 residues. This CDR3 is CASSPLRAYNEQFF. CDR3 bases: TGTGCCAGCAGCCCGTTGAGAGCCTACAATGAGCAGTTCTTC.

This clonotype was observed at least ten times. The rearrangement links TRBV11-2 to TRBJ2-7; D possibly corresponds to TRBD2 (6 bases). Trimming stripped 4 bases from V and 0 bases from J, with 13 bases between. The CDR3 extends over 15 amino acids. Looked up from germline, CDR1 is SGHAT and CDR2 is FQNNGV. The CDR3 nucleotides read TGTGCCAGCAGCTGGGGGGAACCGTCCTCCTACGAGCAGTACTTC. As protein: CASSWGEPSSYEQYF.

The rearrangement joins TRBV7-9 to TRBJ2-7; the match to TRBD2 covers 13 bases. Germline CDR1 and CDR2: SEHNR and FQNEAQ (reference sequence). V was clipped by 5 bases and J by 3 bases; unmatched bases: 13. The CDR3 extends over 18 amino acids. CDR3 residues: CASSRGTSGIAKHYEQYF. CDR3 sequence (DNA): TGTGCCAGCAGCCGGGGGACTAGCGGGATCGCTAAGCACTACGAGCAGTACTTC.

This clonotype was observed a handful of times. CDR3: CSVGAAGLSGNTIYF. The CDR3 DNA follows: TGCAGCGTCGGGGCGGCGGGCCTCTCTGGAAACACCATATATTTT. J is TRBJ1-3 and V is TRBV29-1, with D perhaps TRBD1 (5 bases). The CDR3 extends over 15 amino acids. Looked up from germline, CDR1 is SQVTM and CDR2 is ANQGSEA. V dropped 6 bases and J dropped 0 bases, with 15 bases sitting between them.

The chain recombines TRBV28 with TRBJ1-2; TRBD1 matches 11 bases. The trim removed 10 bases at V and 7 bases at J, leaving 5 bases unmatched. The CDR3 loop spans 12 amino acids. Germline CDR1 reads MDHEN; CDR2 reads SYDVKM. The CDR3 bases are TGTGCCATCCCGGGACAGGGGGGTGGCTACACCTTC. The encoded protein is CAIPGQGGGYTF.

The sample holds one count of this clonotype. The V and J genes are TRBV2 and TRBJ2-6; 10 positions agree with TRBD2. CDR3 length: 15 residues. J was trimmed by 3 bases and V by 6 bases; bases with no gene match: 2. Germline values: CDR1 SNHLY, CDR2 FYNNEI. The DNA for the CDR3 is TGTGCCAGCAGCCGGACTAGCGGTGGGGCCAACGTCCTGACTTTC. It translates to CASSRTSGGANVLTF.

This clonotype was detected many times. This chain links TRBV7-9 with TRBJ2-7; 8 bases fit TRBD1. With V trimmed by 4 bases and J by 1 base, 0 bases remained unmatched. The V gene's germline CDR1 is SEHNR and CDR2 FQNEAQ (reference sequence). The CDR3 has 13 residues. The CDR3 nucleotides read TGTGCCAGCAGCTGGACAGGGTCCTACGAGCAGTACTTC. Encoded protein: CASSWTGSYEQYF. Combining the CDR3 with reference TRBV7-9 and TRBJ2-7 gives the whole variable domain DTGVSQNPRHKITKRGQNVTFRCDPISEHNRLYWYRQTLGQGPEFLTYFQNEAQLEKSRLLSDRFSAERPKGSFSTLEIQRTEQGDSAMYLCASSWTGSYEQYFGPGTRLTVT.